The next 19 T cell receptor beta chains were all read from a single sample in a study of blood T cell repertoires in COVID-19. Repertoires were generated with immunoSEQ multiplex PCR, while TCRdb's copy carries only in-frame clones and drops some. The profile shows under 350,000 clones, 80% to 90% of them singletons. Sequenced sample: PBMCs or T cells enriched from blood (not recorded which). The receptors come from a woman between 40 and 50 years old with acute COVID-19.

V is TRBV5-1 and J is TRBJ1-3, with D possibly matching TRBD1 (6 bases). CDR1 is SGHRS, CDR2 YFSETQ, per germline. There are 13 residues in the CDR3. Trimming left V 3 bases short and J 3 bases short, with 7 bases between. CDR3 sequence reads: CASSSDSGNTIYF. In DNA, the CDR3 is TGCGCCAGCAGCTCGGACAGTGGAAACACCATATATTTT. The full variable domain, in which reference TRBV5-1 and TRBJ1-3 provide the parts outside the CDR3, is KAGVTQTPRYLIKTRGQQVTLSCSPISGHRSVSWYQQTPGQGLQFLFEYFSETQRNKGNFPGRFSGRQFSNSRSEMNVSTLELGDSALYLCASSSDSGNTIYFGEGSWLTVV.

With regard to this clone: This CDR3 is also generated by other DNA sequences in the sample. The chain has TRBV9 and TRBJ2-7, with TRBD2 matching 8 bases. The CDR3 consists of 14 residues. Trimming cost V 2 bases and J 2 bases; bases outside gene matches: 3. Germline lookup yields CDR1 SGDLS and CDR2 YYNGEE. CDR3 residues: CASSVGAGAYEQYF. CDR3 DNA: TGTGCCAGCAGCGTTGGAGCGGGGGCCTACGAGCAGTACTTC.

The chain carries TRBV4-3 and TRBJ1-6; tentative D call: TRBD1 (5 bases). This CDR3 contains 13 residues. Germline V gives CDR1 LGHNA, CDR2 YSLEER. Between the trimmed V and J ends, which lost 0 bases and 12 bases, there was a span of 9 bases. CDR3 sequence: CASSQDKQGPLHF. The CDR3, as DNA: TGCGCCAGCAGCCAAGATAAGCAGGGACCCCTCCACTTT.

The J gene is TRBJ2-7, the V gene TRBV10-3, with TRBD1 matching over 8 bases. From germline, CDR1 is ENHRY and CDR2 SYGVKD. This CDR3 comprises 19 residues. Germline trimming cut 0 bases from V and 6 bases from J; bases unmatched to any gene: 19. CDR3 amino acids: CAISESNSGTGPSDAEQYF. CDR3 nucleotide sequence: TGTGCCATCAGTGAGTCGAACTCCGGGACAGGCCCCTCCGACGCCGAGCAGTACTTC.

This chain uses TRBV6-5 with TRBJ1-2; 8 bases fit TRBD1. Germline trimming cut 6 bases from V and 7 bases from J; bases unmatched to any gene: 10. The CDR3 loop spans 14 amino acids. Germline assignment: CDR1 MNHEY and CDR2 SVGAGI. The CDR3 region is CASRNRGTFGGYTF. The CDR3 coding sequence is TGTGCCAGCAGAAACAGGGGGACGTTCGGTGGCTACACCTTC.

The CDR3 region has the DNA TGCGCCAGCAGCCAAGATTCACAGGGTTATCAGCCCCAGCATTTT. The encoded protein is CASSQDSQGYQPQHF. This rearrangement joins TRBV4-1 to TRBJ1-5; TRBD1 might be the D (6 bases). The germline V and J ends were trimmed by 0 bases and 5 bases, with 11 bases remaining between them. The CDR3 covers 15 residues. Looked up from germline, CDR1 is MGHRA and CDR2 is YSYEKL.

The chain combines TRBV7-2 with TRBJ2-2; the D gene is possibly TRBD2 (6 bases). Germline assignment: CDR1 SGHTA and CDR2 FQGNSA. Trimming shortened V by 6 bases and J by 4 bases, and 9 bases separated the two germline ends. The CDR3 extends over 13 amino acids. The CDR3 DNA follows: TGTGCCAGCAGTCACGGGGGCACCGGGGAGCTGTTTTTT. This codes for CASSHGGTGELFF.

The chain recombines TRBV19 with TRBJ2-7; 12 bases are shared with TRBD2. Germline lookup yields CDR1 LNHDA and CDR2 SQIVND (reference sequence). Trimming took 5 bases from V and 6 from J; bases not matched to a gene: 5. There are 14 residues in the CDR3. The CDR3, as DNA: TGTGCCAGTAGTCAAGGACTAGCGGGACCCGAGCAGTACTTC. It codes for CASSQGLAGPEQYF.

This chain joins TRBV29-1 and TRBJ2-5, with a tentative D call TRBD2 (5 bases). V lost 7 bases, J lost 4 bases, and 7 bases lay in between. Germline assignment: CDR1 SQVTM and CDR2 ANQGSEA. The CDR3 extends over 10 amino acids. CDR3 bases: TGCAGCGCAGCGGTAGAGACCCAGTACTTC. It encodes CSAAVETQYF.

In this sample, this clone turned up a few times. The V and J genes are TRBV7-8 and TRBJ2-2, with 8 bases that match TRBD2. CDR3 length: 16 amino acids. Per germline, CDR1 SGHVS and CDR2 FQNEAQ. The V and J ends lost 5 bases and 5 bases, in that order; junction bases with no gene match: 10. CDR3 in amino acids: CASSLVSGGGTGELFF. The CDR3 bases are TGTGCCAGCAGCCTAGTGAGCGGGGGAGGTACCGGGGAGCTGTTTTTT.

As DNA, the CDR3 is TGTGCCAGCAGCGAACACACCGGGGGAACCTACGAGCAGTACTTC. Translating it yields CASSEHTGGTYEQYF. The J gene is TRBJ2-7, the V gene TRBV28, with TRBD2 as a possible D gene (6 bases). Per the germline V gene, CDR1 is MDHEN and CDR2 is SYDVKM. The CDR3 runs to 15 residues. Trimming pared 6 bases from V and 2 bases from J, leaving 17 bases between.

Only one count was recorded for this clone. The CDR3 coding sequence is TGCGCCAGCAGCCAAGATCTGGACATTTTCACCGGGGAGCTGTTTTTT. Protein product: CASSQDLDIFTGELFF. J is TRBJ2-2 and V is TRBV4-3; D is perhaps TRBD1 (5 bases). This CDR3 is built from 16 residues. Trimming stripped 0 bases from V and 4 bases from J, with 12 bases between. Germline assignment: CDR1 LGHNA and CDR2 YSLEER.

The chain uses TRBV24-1 and TRBJ2-3, with TRBD2 as a possible D gene (6 bases). The V and J ends lost 4 bases and 3 bases respectively, with 13 bases between them. The CDR3 is made up of 15 amino acids. Germline values: CDR1 KGHDR, CDR2 SFDVKD. The CDR3, as DNA: TGTGCCACCAGTGAGCGACTAGGAAGGACAGATACGCAGTATTTT. This codes for CATSERLGRTDTQYF.

The chain carries TRBV19 and TRBJ1-2; no clear D. Trimming took 3 bases from V and 0 from J, leaving 5 bases between them. Germline-derived CDR1 and CDR2 are LNHDA and SQIVND (reference sequence). The CDR3 runs to 13 residues. The CDR3 DNA is TGTGCCAGTAGTATCGGTTCTAACTATGGCTACACCTTC. It encodes CASSIGSNYGYTF. Full variable domain (outside the CDR3, taken from reference TRBV19 and TRBJ1-2): DGGITQSPKYLFRKEGQNVTLSCEQNLNHDAMYWYRQDPGQGLRLIYYSQIVNDFQKGDIAEGYSVSREKKESFPLTVTSAQKNPTAFYLCASSIGSNYGYTFGSGTRLTVV.

This clone showed up just once. The chain carries TRBV6-5 and TRBJ1-2; perhaps TRBD1 as D (5 bases). Germline V gene lookup returns CDR1 MNHEY and CDR2 SVGAGI. The CDR3 totals 14 residues. V lost 5 bases and J 1 base, leaving 11 bases between the germline ends. DNA of the CDR3: TGTGCCAGCAGTAAACCGGGACTTAACTATGGCTACACCTTC. It is translated as CASSKPGLNYGYTF.

DNA of the CDR3: TGTGCCAGCAGTTCTGACAGGCCCCAGGAGCAGTACTTC. This encodes CASSSDRPQEQYF. The chain is built from TRBV28 and TRBJ2-7; D is perhaps TRBD1 (6 bases). Trimming pared 4 bases from V and 7 bases from J, leaving 14 bases between. CDR3 length: 13 residues. The V gene's germline CDR1 is MDHEN and CDR2 SYDVKM.

The chain links TRBV2 to TRBJ2-5, with D possibly being TRBD2 (6 bases). V dropped 7 bases and J dropped 1 base, with 13 bases sitting between them. There are 14 residues in the CDR3. CDR1 and CDR2 from the germline V gene are SNHLY and FYNNEI. The CDR3 region has the DNA TGTGCCAGCAAACGAACGGGAGCCCAAGAGACCCAGTACTTC. The encoded protein is CASKRTGAQETQYF.

This chain uses TRBV7-9 with TRBJ2-7; D gene ambiguous. Germline V CDR1 and CDR2: SEHNR, FQNEAQ (reference sequence). The CDR3 covers 14 residues. Trimming cost V 2 bases and J 3 bases, with 11 bases left between them. The CDR3 protein is CASSLFPPGYEQYF. CDR3 coding DNA: TGTGCCAGCAGCTTATTCCCCCCCGGCTACGAGCAGTACTTC.

This chain joins TRBV18 and TRBJ2-7; the match to TRBD1 covers 9 bases. This CDR3 has 15 residues. The germline V gene has CDR1 KGHSH and CDR2 LQKENI. V was clipped by 5 bases and J by 5 bases; unmatched bases: 10. CDR3 bases: TGTGCCAGCTCAGACAGACAGGGGGGTTATAACGAGCAGTACTTC. Translation gives CASSDRQGGYNEQYF.